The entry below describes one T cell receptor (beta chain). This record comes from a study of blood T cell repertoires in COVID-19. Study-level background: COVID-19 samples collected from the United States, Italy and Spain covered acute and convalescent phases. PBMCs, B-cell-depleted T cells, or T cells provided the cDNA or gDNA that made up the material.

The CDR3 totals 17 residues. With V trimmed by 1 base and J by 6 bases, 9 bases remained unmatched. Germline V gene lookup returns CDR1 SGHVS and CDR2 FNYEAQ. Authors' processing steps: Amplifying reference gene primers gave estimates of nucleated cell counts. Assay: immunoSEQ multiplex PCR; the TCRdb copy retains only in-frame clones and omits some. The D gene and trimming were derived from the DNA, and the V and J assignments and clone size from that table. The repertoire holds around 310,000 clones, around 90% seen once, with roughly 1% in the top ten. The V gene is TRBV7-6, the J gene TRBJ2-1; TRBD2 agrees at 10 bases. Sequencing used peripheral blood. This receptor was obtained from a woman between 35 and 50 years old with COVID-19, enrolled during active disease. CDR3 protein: CASSLGASGSKFNEQFF. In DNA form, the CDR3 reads TGTGCCAGCAGCTTAGGGGCTAGCGGGAGCAAATTCAATGAGCAGTTCTTC.